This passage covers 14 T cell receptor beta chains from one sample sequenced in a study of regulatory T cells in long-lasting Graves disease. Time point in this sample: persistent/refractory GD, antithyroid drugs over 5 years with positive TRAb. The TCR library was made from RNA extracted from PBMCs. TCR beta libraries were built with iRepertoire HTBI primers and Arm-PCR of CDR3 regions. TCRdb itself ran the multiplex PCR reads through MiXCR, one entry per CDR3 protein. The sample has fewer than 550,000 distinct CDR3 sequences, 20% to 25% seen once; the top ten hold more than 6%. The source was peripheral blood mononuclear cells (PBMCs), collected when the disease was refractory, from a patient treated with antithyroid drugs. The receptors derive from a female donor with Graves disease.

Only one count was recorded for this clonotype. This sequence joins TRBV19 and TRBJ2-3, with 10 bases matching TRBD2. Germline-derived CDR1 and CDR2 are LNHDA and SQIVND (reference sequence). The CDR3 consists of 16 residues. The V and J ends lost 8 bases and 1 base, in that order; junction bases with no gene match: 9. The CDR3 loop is CASGASGSRGTDTQYF. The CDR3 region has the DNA TGTGCCAGTGGGGCTAGCGGGAGTAGAGGCACAGATACGCAGTATTTT.

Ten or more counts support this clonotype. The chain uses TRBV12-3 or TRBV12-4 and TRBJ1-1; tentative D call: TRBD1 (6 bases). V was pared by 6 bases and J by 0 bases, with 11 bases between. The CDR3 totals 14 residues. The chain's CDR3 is CASSRDTLNTEAFF. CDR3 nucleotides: TGTGCCAGCAGCCGGGACACCCTGAACACTGAAGCTTTCTTT.

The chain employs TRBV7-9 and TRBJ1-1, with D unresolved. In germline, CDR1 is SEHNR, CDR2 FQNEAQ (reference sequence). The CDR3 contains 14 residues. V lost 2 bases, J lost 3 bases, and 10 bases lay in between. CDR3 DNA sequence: TGTGCCAGCAGCTTAAGTTGGAGCGACACTGAAGCTTTCTTT. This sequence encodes CASSLSWSDTEAFF. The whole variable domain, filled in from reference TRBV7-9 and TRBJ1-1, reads DTGVSQNPRHKITKRGQNVTFRCDPISEHNRLYWYRQTLGQGPEFLTYFQNEAQLEKSRLLSDRFSAERPKGSFSTLEIQRTEQGDSAMYLCASSLSWSDTEAFFGQGTRLTVV.

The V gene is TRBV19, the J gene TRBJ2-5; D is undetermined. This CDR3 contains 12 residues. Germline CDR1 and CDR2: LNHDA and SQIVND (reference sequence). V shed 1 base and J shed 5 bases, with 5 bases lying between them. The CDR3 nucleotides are TGTGCCAGTAGTATAGGCCTGGAGACCCAGTACTTC. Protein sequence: CASSIGLETQYF. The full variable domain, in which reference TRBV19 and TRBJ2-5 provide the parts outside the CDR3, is DGGITQSPKYLFRKEGQNVTLSCEQNLNHDAMYWYRQDPGQGLRLIYYSQIVNDFQKGDIAEGYSVSREKKESFPLTVTSAQKNPTAFYLCASSIGLETQYFGPGTRLLVL.

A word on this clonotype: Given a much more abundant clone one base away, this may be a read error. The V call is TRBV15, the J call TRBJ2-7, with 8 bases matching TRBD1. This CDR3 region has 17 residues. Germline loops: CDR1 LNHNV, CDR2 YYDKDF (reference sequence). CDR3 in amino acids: CATSKDSDRAHSYERYF. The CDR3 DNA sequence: TGTGCCACCTCAAAAGATTCGGACAGGGCCCACTCCTACGAGCGGTACTTC.

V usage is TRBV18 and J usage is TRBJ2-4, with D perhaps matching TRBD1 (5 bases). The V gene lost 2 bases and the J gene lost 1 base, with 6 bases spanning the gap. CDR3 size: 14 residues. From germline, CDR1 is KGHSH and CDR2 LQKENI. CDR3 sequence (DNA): TGTGCCAGCTCACCAGGGGCGGCCAAAAACATTCAGTACTTC. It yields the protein CASSPGAAKNIQYF.

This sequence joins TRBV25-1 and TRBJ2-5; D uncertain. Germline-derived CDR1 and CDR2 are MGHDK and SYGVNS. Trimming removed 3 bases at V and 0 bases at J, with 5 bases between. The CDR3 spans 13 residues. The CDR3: CASSDFYQETQYF. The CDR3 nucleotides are TGTGCCAGCAGTGATTTTTACCAAGAGACCCAGTACTTC.

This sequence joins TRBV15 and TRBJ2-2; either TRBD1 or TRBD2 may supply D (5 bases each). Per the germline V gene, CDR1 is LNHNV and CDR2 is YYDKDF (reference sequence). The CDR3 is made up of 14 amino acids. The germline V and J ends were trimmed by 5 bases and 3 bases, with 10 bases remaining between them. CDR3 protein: CATSASRDTGELFF. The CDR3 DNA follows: TGTGCCACCAGCGCTAGCAGGGACACCGGGGAGCTGTTTTTT.

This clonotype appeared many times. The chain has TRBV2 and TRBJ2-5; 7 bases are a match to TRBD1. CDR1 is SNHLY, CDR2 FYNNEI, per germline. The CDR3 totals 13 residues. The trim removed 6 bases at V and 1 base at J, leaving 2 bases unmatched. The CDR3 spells CASRRDSQETQYF. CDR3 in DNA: TGTGCCAGCAGGAGGGACAGCCAAGAGACCCAGTACTTC.

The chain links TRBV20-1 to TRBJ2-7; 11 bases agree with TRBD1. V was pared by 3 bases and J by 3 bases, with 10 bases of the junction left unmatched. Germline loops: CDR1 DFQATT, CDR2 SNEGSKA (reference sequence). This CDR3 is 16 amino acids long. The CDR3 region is CSARDRGRGLIYEQYF. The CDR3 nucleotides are TGCAGTGCTAGGGACAGGGGGCGAGGATTAATCTACGAGCAGTACTTC.

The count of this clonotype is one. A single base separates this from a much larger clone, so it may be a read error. The CDR3 loop is CVSSFTGTGGYEQYF. The CDR3 nucleotides are TGTGTCAGCAGTTTTACCGGGACAGGGGGCTACGAGCAGTACTTC. V usage is TRBV6-9 and J usage is TRBJ2-7; TRBD1 agrees at 11 bases. CDR3 length equals 15 residues. The germline gives CDR1 MNHGY, CDR2 SVAAGI.

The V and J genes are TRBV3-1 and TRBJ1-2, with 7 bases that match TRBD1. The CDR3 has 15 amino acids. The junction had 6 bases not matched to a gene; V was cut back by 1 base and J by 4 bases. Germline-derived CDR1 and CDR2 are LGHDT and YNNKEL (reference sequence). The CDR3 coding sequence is TGTGCCAGCAGCCAAGTCGGGACAGAACGCTATGGCTACACCTTC. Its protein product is CASSQVGTERYGYTF. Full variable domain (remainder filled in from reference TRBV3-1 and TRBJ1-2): DTAVSQTPKYLVTQMGNDKSIKCEQNLGHDTMYWYKQDSKKFLKIMFSYNNKELIINETVPNRFSPKSPDKAHLNLHINSLELGDSAVYFCASSQVGTERYGYTFGSGTRLTVV.

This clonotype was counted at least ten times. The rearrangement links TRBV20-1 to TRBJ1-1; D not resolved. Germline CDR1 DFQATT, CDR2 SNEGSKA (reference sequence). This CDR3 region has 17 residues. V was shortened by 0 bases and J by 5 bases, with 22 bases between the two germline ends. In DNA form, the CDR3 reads TGCAGTGCTAGAGATTCGGAGGTGTCGGGGAAGGGTACTGAAGCTTTCTTT. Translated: CSARDSEVSGKGTEAFF.

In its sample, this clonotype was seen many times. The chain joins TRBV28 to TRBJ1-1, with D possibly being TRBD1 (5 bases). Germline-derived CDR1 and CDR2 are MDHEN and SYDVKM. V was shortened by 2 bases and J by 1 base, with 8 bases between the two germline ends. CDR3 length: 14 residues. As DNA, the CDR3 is TGTGCCAGCAGTTTAGAGACAGAGAACACTGAAGCTTTCTTT. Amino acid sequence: CASSLETENTEAFF.